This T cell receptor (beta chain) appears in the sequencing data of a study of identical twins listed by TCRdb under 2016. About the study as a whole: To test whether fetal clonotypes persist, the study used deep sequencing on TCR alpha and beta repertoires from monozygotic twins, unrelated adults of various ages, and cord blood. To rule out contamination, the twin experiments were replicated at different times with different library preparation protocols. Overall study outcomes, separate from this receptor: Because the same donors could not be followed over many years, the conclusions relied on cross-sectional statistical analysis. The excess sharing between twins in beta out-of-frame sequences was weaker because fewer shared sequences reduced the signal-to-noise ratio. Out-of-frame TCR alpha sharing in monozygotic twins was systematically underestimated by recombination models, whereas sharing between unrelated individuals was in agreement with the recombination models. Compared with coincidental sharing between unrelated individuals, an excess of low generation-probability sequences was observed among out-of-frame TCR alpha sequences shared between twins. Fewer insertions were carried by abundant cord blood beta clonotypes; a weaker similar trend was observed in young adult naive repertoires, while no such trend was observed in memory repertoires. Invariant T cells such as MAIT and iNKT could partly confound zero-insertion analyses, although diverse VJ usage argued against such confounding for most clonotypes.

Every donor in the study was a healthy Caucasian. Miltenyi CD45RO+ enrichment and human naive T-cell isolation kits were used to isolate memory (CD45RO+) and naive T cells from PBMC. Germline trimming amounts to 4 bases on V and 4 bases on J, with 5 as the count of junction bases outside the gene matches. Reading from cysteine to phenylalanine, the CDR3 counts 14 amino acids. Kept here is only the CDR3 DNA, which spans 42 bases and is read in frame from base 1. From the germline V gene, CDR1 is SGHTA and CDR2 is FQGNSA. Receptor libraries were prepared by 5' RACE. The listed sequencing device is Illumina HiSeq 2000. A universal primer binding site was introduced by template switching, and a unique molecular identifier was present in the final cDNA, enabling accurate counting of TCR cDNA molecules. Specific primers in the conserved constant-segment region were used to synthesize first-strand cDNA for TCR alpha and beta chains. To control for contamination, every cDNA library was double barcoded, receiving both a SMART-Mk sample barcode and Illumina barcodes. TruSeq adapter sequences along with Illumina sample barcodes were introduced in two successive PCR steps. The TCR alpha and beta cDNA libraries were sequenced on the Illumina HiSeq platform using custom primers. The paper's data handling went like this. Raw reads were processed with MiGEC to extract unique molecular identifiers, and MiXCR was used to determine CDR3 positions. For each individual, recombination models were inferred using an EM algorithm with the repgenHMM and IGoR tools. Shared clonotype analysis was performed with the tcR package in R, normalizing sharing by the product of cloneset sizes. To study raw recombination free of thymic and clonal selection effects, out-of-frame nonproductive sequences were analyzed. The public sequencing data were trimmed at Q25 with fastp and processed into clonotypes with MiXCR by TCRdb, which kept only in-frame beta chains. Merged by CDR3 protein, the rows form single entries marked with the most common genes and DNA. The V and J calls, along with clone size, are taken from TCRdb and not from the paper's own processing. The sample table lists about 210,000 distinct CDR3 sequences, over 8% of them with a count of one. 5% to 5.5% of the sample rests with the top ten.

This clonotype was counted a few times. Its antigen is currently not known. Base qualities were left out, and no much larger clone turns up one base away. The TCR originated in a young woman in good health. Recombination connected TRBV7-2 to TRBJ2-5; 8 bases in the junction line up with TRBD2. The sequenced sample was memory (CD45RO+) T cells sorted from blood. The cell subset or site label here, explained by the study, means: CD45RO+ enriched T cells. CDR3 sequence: CASSSRGGGETQYF. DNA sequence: TGTGCCAGCAGCTCCCGGGGGGGTGGAGAGACCCAGTACTTC.